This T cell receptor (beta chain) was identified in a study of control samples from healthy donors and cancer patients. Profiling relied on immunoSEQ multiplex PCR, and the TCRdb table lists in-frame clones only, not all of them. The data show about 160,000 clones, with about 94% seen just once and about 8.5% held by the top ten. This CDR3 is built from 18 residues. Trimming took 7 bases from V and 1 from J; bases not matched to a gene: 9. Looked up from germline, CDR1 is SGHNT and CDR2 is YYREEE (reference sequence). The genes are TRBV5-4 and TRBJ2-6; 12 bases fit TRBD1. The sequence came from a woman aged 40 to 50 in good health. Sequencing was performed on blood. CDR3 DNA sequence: TGTGCCAGCTCAAACCGGGACAGGGGGCGTTCTGGGGCCAACGTCCTGACTTTC. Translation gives CASSNRDRGRSGANVLTF.